This T cell receptor beta chain appears in the sequencing data of a study of T cell responses to AZD1222 COVID-19 vaccine. Study-wide findings and caveats: Just a handful of AZD1222 recipients tested seropositive at baseline.

Using immunoSEQ multiplex PCR, the repertoire was profiled, and TCRdb retains in-frame clones only, with some absent. The repertoire has about 150,000 clones, about 92% of them found once; the top ten carry about 3.3%. This CDR3 contains 15 residues. V shed 2 bases and J shed 2 bases, with 10 bases lying between them. Germline V gives CDR1 MDHEN, CDR2 SYDVKM. This clone was seen just once. Its matching antigen is unknown. Sequenced here: peripheral blood, sampled 28 days after the second AZD1222 dose. J is TRBJ1-5 and V is TRBV28; D not resolved. The TCR sequence derives from an adult who received the AZD1222 COVID-19 vaccine. The CDR3 spells CASSLEGLGNQPQHF. CDR3 sequence (DNA): TGTGCCAGCAGTTTAGAAGGTCTGGGCAATCAGCCCCAGCATTTT.